The 4 T cell receptor beta chains below were found in one sample sequenced in a study of T cell clonality in common variable immunodeficiency. Data came from immunoSEQ multiplex PCR; TCRdb stores just in-frame clones and leaves some out. The table lists about 28,000 clones, no singletons, with more than 10% in the top ten. Input material: peripheral blood mononuclear cells. These receptors were collected from a person between 18 and 69 years old in good health.

This clone was observed many times. With the read ending 3 residues before the CDR3 end, the germline J gene is used to fill in that end. The chain recombines TRBV6-2 or TRBV6-3 with TRBJ2-2, with TRBD2 as a possible D gene (6 bases). V was cut by 7 bases and J by 6 bases, with 18 bases left in between. This CDR3 contains 15 residues. Germline V lookup: CDR1 MNHEY, CDR2 SVGEGT. The sequenced CDR3 bases are TGTGCCAGCACTCCCCCGGGACTTCTGGCCGGGGAG. Translation: CASTPPGLLAGE. The CDR3, in full, reads CASTPPGLLAGELFF.

This clone was observed at least ten times. The CDR3 end lies 3 residues beyond the end of the read and is filled in from the germline J gene. The chain combines TRBV7-2 with TRBJ2-7; D is uncertain. V was pared by 2 bases and J by 3 bases, with 2 bases between. Germline V gene lookup returns CDR1 SGHTA and CDR2 FQGNSA. CDR3 length equals 11 residues. The CDR3 bases that were read are TGTGCCAGCAGCTTACTCTACGAG. Its protein is CASSLLYE. The full CDR3 reads CASSLLYEQYF.

In its sample, this clone was seen many times. Sequencing ends 3 residues short of the CDR3 end; the germline J gene provides the rest. The chain recombines TRBV6-2 or TRBV6-3 with TRBJ1-2; 8 positions match TRBD1. This CDR3 has 15 amino acids. The germline V gene has CDR1 MNHEY and CDR2 SVGEGT. The junction had 10 bases not matched to a gene; V was cut back by 6 bases and J by 4 bases. The part of the CDR3 DNA that was read is TGTGCCAGCAGCAGCGATCACAGGGGGAGCTATGGC. Translating gives CASSSDHRGSYG. The CDR3 in its entirety is CASSSDHRGSYGYTF.

This clone was seen at least ten times. From the germline J gene comes the end of the CDR3, since the read stops 3 residues before it. This chain joins TRBV20-1 and TRBJ2-2; 7 nucleotides line up with TRBD2. The length of the CDR3 is 17 residues. The V gene's germline CDR1 is DFQATT and CDR2 SNEGSKA (reference sequence). V was clipped by 3 bases and J by 1 base; unmatched bases: 11. Here the CDR3 reads CSASSGLISLNTGELFF. The covered CDR3 bases are TGCAGTGCTAGTTCGGGACTAATAAGTTTGAACACCGGGGAG.